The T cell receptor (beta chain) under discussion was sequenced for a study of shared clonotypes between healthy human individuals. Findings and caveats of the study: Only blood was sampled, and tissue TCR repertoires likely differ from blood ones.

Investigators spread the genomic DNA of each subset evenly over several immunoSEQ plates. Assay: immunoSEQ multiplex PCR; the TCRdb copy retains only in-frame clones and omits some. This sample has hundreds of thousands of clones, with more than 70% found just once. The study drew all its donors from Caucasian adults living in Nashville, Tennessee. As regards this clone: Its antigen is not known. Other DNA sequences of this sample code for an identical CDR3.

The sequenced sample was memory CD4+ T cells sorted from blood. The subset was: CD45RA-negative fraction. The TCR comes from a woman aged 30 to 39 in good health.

In DNA, the CDR3 is TGTGCCTCAACAGGGTCCGGGGCCAACGTCCTGACTTTC. This gives the protein CASTGSGANVLTF. The chain uses TRBV2 and TRBJ2-6, with D possibly TRBD1 on 6 matching bases. In germline, CDR1 is SNHLY, CDR2 FYNNEI. There are 13 residues in the CDR3. Trimming left V 11 bases short and J 4 bases short, with 12 bases between.